This TCR beta chain was documented in a study of blood T cell repertoires in COVID-19. Study-wide background: COVID-19 samples, acute and convalescent, were from the United States, Italy and Spain.

This clone was counted once. The V and J ends lost 5 bases and 8 bases, in that order; junction bases with no gene match: 7. Germline V CDR1 and CDR2: MDHEN, SYDVKM. There are 13 residues in the CDR3. Original methodology: Reference gene primer amplification yielded estimated nucleated cell counts. TCRdb's copy holds only in-frame clones and misses some; the assay was immunoSEQ multiplex PCR. V and J calls and clone size are given by that table; D and trimming were obtained from the DNA. The sample consists of 310,000 or so clones, around 90% of them appearing once. The sequence derives from a man aged 50 to 60 with active or convalescent COVID-19. Sequencing input: peripheral blood. This rearrangement joins TRBV28 to TRBJ1-2, with 8 bases identical to TRBD1. CDR3: CASSTGGARGYTF. The CDR3 nucleotides read TGTGCCAGCAGTACAGGGGGGGCAAGGGGCTACACCTTC.